This T cell receptor (beta chain) appears in the sequencing data of a study of T cell repertoires in cytomegalovirus infection. Turning to the study itself: It was the public TCR beta signatures that indicated both CMV infection and matching HLA type.

The CDR3 consists of 13 residues. Trimming took off 1 base at V and 7 bases at J, with 8 bases between the two ends. Germline V lookup: CDR1 SGHVS, CDR2 FNYEAQ. With regard to this clonotype: The antigen remains undetermined.

TCRdb recomputed calls from the reads with MiXCR, one row per CDR3 protein. The repertoire holds roughly 990,000 distinct CDR3 sequences, around a third seen once, with more than 12% in the top ten. The genes are TRBV7-6 and TRBJ2-1, with D hard to call. The source of this sequence is a human donor in good health (CMV status not recorded). Some clones in this sample may be carry-over from other donors' samples. Here the sequenced sample was cultured CD8+ T cells from PBMCs, taken from culture after CMV antigen stimulation. CDR3 amino acids: CASSLEQQNEQFF. CDR3 DNA sequence: TGTGCCAGCAGCTTAGAACAGCAGAATGAGCAGTTCTTC.